The TCR beta chain under discussion was sequenced for a study of OX40 agonist ivuxolimab in advanced cancers. About the study: Hepatocellular carcinoma, melanoma, renal cell or head and neck cancer affected the dose-escalation patients. Study findings and constraints: The investigators did not determine what antigen specificity the expanded peripheral T cells had. Low levels of normalized T-cell clonal expansion also appeared in some nonresponders.

Sequencing used immunoSEQ multiplex PCR; TCRdb keeps in-frame clones, though not all of them. Of tens of thousands of clones detected, roughly 85% appear once; the ten largest clones hold about 4%. Germline assignment: CDR1 SGHNT and CDR2 YYREEE (reference sequence). The ends were cut back, 4 bases at V and 7 bases at J, with 9 bases in the middle. This CDR3 comprises 12 residues. Autoimmune disease history or systemic immunosuppression disqualified patients. As for this clone: Its antigen is as yet unknown.

The source of this sequence is an adult with an advanced solid tumor such as melanoma, head and neck, liver or kidney cancer. The V call is TRBV5-4, the J call TRBJ1-3; possible D gene TRBD1, 5 bases. The source material was CD4+ or CD8+ T cells sorted from blood, sampled in a trial of the OX40 agonist ivuxolimab. The DNA of the CDR3 is TGTGCCAGCAGCATCGACAGTAACACCATATATTTT. Amino acids: CASSIDSNTIYF.